This T cell receptor (beta chain) is from a study of human T cells and chemical hapten exposure. Study as a whole: TCR yields per sample varied, mainly owing to small pooled library volume differences.

Individual cDNA molecules in this library carried unique molecular identifiers. Per the original data handling: Sample TCR counts, which ranged from roughly 20,000 to 750,000, had a median of roughly 99,000. One entry per CDR3 protein results from TCRdb running MiXCR on the reads. These V and J calls originate from TCRdb's pipeline instead of the authors' own analysis. In the table there are about 120,000 distinct CDR3 sequences, approximately 9% of which are singletons. The V gene lost 5 bases and the J gene lost 6 bases, with 17 bases spanning the gap. This CDR3 is 15 amino acids long. Germline loops: CDR1 LNHNV, CDR2 YYDKDF (reference sequence). This clonotype was detected ten times or more. Blood, whole and unfractionated, served as the source for total RNA extraction.

V gene TRBV15 combines with J gene TRBJ1-5, with a weak D call TRBD1 (5 bases). Sequencing was performed on whole blood. The clonotype originates from a human donor in good health. Some clones in this sample may be carry-over from other donors' samples. Here the CDR3 DNA reads TGTGCCACCAGCGCAATAAGAGGGGCGACTCAGCCCCAGCATTTT. This gives the protein CATSAIRGATQPQHF.